This TCR beta chain is from a study of shared clonotypes between healthy human individuals. Repertoires were generated with immunoSEQ multiplex PCR, while TCRdb's copy carries only in-frame clones and drops some. The sample includes around 1.9 million clones, about 93% of them seen just once. CD45RO-negative CD8 cells positively selected for CCR7 made up the naive population, which excluded terminally differentiated effector memory CD45RA+ cells. Trimming pared 0 bases from V and 5 bases from J, leaving 10 bases between. The CDR3 loop spans 14 amino acids. Germline CDR1 is ENHRY and CDR2 is SYGVKD. Input material: naive CD8+ T cells from PBMCs. V is TRBV10-3 and J is TRBJ1-1, with D possibly matching TRBD1 (5 bases). This TCR was recovered from a man in his late teens or twenties in good health. Some clones in this sample may be carry-over from other donors' samples. Here the CDR3 reads CAISESRGQTEAFF. In DNA, the CDR3 is TGTGCCATCAGTGAGTCAAGGGGCCAAACTGAAGCTTTCTTT.